This TCR beta chain appears in the sequencing data of a study of sequential checkpoint blockade in melanoma. Whole-study context: Both treatment sequences were followed by maintenance nivolumab.

Sequenced by immunoSEQ multiplex PCR; TCRdb stores in-frame clones only, minus some. The sample lists over 8,500 clones; 50% to 65% were seen once. Trimming took 5 bases from V and 8 from J, leaving 12 bases between them. The germline gives CDR1 MNHEY, CDR2 SMNVEV (reference sequence). The CDR3 sequence is 12 residues long. Treatment of the sample: randomized to nivolumab then ipilimumab (arm A) or the reverse (arm B). This chain connects TRBV27 to TRBJ1-1; D is uncertain. Material: CD8+ T cells sorted from blood (inferred from file names), obtained from a patient given nivolumab and ipilimumab in sequence. This clonotype originated in a human donor with melanoma. The CDR3 region has the DNA TGTGCCAGCAGTGCTCGCACAGAGGAAGCTTTCTTT. This codes for CASSARTEEAFF.